This T cell receptor (beta chain) was retrieved from a study of post-analysis software for immune sequencing data. Turning to the study itself: Relapsing-remitting, secondary progressive and progressive-relapsing courses of multiple sclerosis were included. Study-wide findings and caveats: Included in a set of about five TRBV segments more frequent in patients than controls were TRBV5-6, TRBV5-1 and TRBV20-1. Multiple sclerosis patients had significantly lower normalized Chao1 diversity than controls.

Unique molecular identifiers featured in each of the TCR beta cDNA libraries. TCRdb reanalysed the PCR reads using MiXCR and keeps one entry per CDR3 protein. The sample lists about 460,000 distinct CDR3 sequences, around 40% occurring once. This CDR3 spans 16 amino acids. Germline V CDR1 and CDR2: MNHEY, SVGAGI. V was clipped by 4 bases and J by 1 base; unmatched bases: 9. This clonotype was counted only a few times. Its target is not known. The genes are TRBV6-5 and TRBJ2-5; 7 positions match TRBD1. Sequencing was done on a sample of blood. The receptor was isolated from a girl under 18 with multiple sclerosis. Here the CDR3 DNA reads TGTGCCAGCAGTTTCGGACAGGCCGGTGGCCAAGAGACCCAGTACTTC. Amino acid sequence: CASSFGQAGGQETQYF.